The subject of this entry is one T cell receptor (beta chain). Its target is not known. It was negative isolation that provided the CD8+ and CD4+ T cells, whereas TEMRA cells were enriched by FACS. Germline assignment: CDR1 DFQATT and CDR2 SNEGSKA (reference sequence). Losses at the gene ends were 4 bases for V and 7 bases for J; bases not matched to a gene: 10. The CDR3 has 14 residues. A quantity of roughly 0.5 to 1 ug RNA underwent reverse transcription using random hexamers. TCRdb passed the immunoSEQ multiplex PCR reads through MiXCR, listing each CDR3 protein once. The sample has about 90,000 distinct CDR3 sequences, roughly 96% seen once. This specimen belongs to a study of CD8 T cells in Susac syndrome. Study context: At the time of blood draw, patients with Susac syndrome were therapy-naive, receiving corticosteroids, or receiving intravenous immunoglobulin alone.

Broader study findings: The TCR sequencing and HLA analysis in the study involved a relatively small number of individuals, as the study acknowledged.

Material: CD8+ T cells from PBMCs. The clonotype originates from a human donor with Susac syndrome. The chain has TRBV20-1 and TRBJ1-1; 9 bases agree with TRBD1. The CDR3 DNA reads TGCAGTGCTACGACCGGGACAGGGTTCGGTGAAGCTTTCTTT. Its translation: CSATTGTGFGEAFF.